Sequencing of this T cell receptor (beta chain) was carried out in a study of cytotoxic CD8 clonotypes in ibrutinib-treated CLL. As to this clone: The antigen is undetermined.

The table came from immunoSEQ multiplex PCR; TCRdb's copy has only in-frame clones and leaves some out. The sample records tens of thousands of clones, 65% to 85% being singletons. Germline assignment: CDR1 SEHNR and CDR2 FQNEAQ (reference sequence). The CDR3 is 15 amino acids. V was clipped by 5 bases and J by 5 bases, with 18 bases between them. General study points: Sampling times (in sustained-remission versus progressing patients) were not the same. Researchers report that baseline clonality outpaced age-matched healthy donors and tracked circulating CD8+ T-cell counts.

The receptor was isolated from a human donor with chronic lymphocytic leukemia. The chain recombines TRBV7-9 with TRBJ2-5; maybe TRBD2 (6 bases). The specimen comprised PBMCs, sampled at disease progression, from a patient treated with ibrutinib. Here the CDR3 DNA reads TGTGCCAGCAGCCCACTGGCTGGAGGGTGGGAGACCCAGTACTTC. Amino acids: CASSPLAGGWETQYF.